This is a list of T cell receptor beta chains from one sample in a study of shared T cell receptors in the human thymus. Profiled with immunoSEQ multiplex PCR; TCRdb holds only in-frame clones, not every one. Altogether 630,000 or so clones are present, around 87% being singletons, with the ten largest covering 0.009% to 0.0095%. The sample was also linked to a second study, of human thymus T cells.

Sequencing was done on a sample of thymocytes. The receptors were sampled from a boy in the first two years of life with a congenital heart defect. Both conserved end residues are part of each CDR3. A D gene is named only where the DNA matches it firmly. Not every row has a clone size; where given, it reads once, few, many or a size class.

J: TRBJ2-7; V: TRBV19; size: NA; D: TRBD2; CDR3: CASSILAGGPYEQYF; DNA: TGTGCCAGTAGTATTCTAGCGGGGGGGCCCTACGAGCAGTACTTC
J: TRBJ2-1; V: TRBV5-4; size: NA; D: TRBD1; CDR3: CASSPGQALQDEQFF; DNA: TGTGCCAGCAGCCCGGGACAGGCCTTACAGGATGAGCAGTTCTTC
J: TRBJ2-1; V: TRBV7-9; size: NA; D: TRBD2; CDR3: CASSLAPSGGYNEQFF; DNA: TGTGCCAGCAGCTTAGCCCCCAGCGGGGGGTACAATGAGCAGTTCTTC
J: TRBJ2-6; V: TRBV7-9; size: NA; D: NA; CDR3: CASTNSGANVLTF; DNA: TGTGCCAGCACAAACTCTGGGGCCAACGTCCTGACTTTC
J: TRBJ2-7; V: TRBV5-6; size: NA; D: TRBD1; CDR3: CASSTGQLSSYEQYF; DNA: TGTGCCAGCAGCACGGGACAGCTGAGCTCCTACGAGCAGTACTTC
J: TRBJ1-5; V: TRBV15; size: NA; D: TRBD1; CDR3: CATSAPQRQGHNQPQHF; DNA: TGTGCCACCAGCGCCCCCCAGCGACAGGGTCACAATCAGCCCCAGCATTTT
J: TRBJ1-2; V: TRBV4-3; size: few; D: NA; CDR3: CASSQGAGQLHGYTF; DNA: TGCGCCAGCAGCCAAGGGGCGGGCCAGCTCCATGGCTACACCTTC
J: TRBJ2-7; V: TRBV9; size: NA; D: NA; CDR3: CASSVSSGVTIYEQYF; DNA: TGTGCCAGCAGCGTATCTTCGGGTGTGACTATCTACGAGCAGTACTTC
J: TRBJ1-1; V: TRBV29-1; size: NA; D: NA; CDR3: CSAAARGTEAFF; DNA: TGCAGCGCTGCGGCCCGGGGCACTGAAGCTTTCTTT
J: TRBJ1-5; V: TRBV28; size: NA; D: TRBD1; CDR3: CANSQSNRGRNQPQHF; DNA: TGTGCCAACAGCCAATCTAACAGGGGTCGAAATCAGCCCCAGCATTTT
J: TRBJ2-7; V: TRBV15; size: NA; D: TRBD1; CDR3: CATSRDRDRVAQEQYF; DNA: TGTGCCACCAGCAGAGATAGGGACAGGGTTGCGCAAGAGCAGTACTTC
J: TRBJ1-2; V: TRBV29-1; size: NA; D: NA; CDR3: CSVGAGRDYGYTF; DNA: TGCAGCGTTGGGGCAGGGAGGGACTATGGCTACACCTTC
J: TRBJ1-3; V: TRBV28; size: few; D: NA; CDR3: CASRQREGAGNTIYF; DNA: TGTGCCAGCAGACAGAGGGAGGGAGCAGGAAACACCATATATTTT
J: TRBJ2-7; V: TRBV28; size: once; D: TRBD1; CDR3: CASSLLTGNFHEQYF; DNA: TGTGCCAGCAGTTTATTGACAGGGAACTTTCACGAGCAGTACTTC
J: TRBJ1-2; V: TRBV5-6; size: NA; D: NA; CDR3: CASSFWRGLYGYTF; DNA: TGTGCCAGCAGCTTCTGGAGGGGCCTCTATGGCTACACCTTC
J: TRBJ1-4; V: TRBV14; size: NA; D: NA; CDR3: CASSQGGTSNEKLFF; DNA: TGTGCCAGCAGCCAAGGGGGGACATCTAATGAAAAACTGTTTTTT
J: TRBJ2-1; V: TRBV7-8; size: NA; D: NA; CDR3: CASSLARGEGSYNEQFF; DNA: TGTGCCAGCAGCTTAGCTAGGGGGGAGGGATCCTACAATGAGCAGTTCTTC
J: TRBJ1-2; V: TRBV28; size: NA; D: NA; CDR3: CASSLGGGAHGYTF; DNA: TGTGCCAGCAGTTTGGGAGGGGGGGCTCATGGCTACACCTTC
J: TRBJ1-6; V: TRBV4-2; size: NA; D: TRBD1; CDR3: CASSPLTGGPYNSPLHF; DNA: TGTGCCAGCAGCCCCCTGACAGGGGGACCCTATAATTCCCCCCTCCACTTT
J: TRBJ2-1; V: TRBV4-3; size: NA; D: NA; CDR3: CASSQGGFNWGSPYNEQFF; DNA: TGCGCCAGCAGCCAAGGGGGCTTTAACTGGGGCAGTCCTTACAATGAGCAGTTCTTC
J: TRBJ1-5; V: TRBV25-1; size: NA; D: NA; CDR3: CASSLVGTQAQPQHF; DNA: TGTGCCAGCAGTCTCGTCGGGACACAGGCTCAGCCCCAGCATTTT
J: TRBJ1-5; V: TRBV19; size: NA; D: NA; CDR3: CASSPPEGVGYSNQPQHF; DNA: TGTGCCAGTAGTCCCCCCGAGGGGGTGGGGTATAGCAATCAGCCCCAGCATTTT
J: TRBJ2-2; V: TRBV7-9; size: NA; D: NA; CDR3: CASSIRGLTGELFF; DNA: TGTGCCAGCAGCATTAGAGGACTCACCGGGGAGCTGTTTTTT
J: TRBJ2-2; V: TRBV20-1; size: once; D: NA; CDR3: CSALSEGELFF; DNA: TGCAGTGCCCTTAGTGAGGGGGAGCTGTTTTTT
J: TRBJ1-4; V: TRBV4-2; size: few; D: NA; CDR3: CASSQVDRPNEKLFF; DNA: TGTGCCAGCAGCCAAGTAGACAGACCTAATGAAAAACTGTTTTTT
J: TRBJ2-5; V: TRBV15; size: NA; D: NA; CDR3: CATSRDDTRVQETQYF; DNA: TGTGCCACCAGCAGAGATGATACGAGGGTCCAAGAGACCCAGTACTTC
J: TRBJ1-1; V: TRBV28; size: once; D: TRBD1; CDR3: CASSRQGQNTEAFF; DNA: TGTGCCAGCAGCCGACAGGGGCAGAACACTGAAGCTTTCTTT
J: TRBJ1-1; V: TRBV9; size: few; D: NA; CDR3: CASSPAGENTEAFF; DNA: TGTGCCAGCAGCCCCGCAGGGGAGAACACTGAAGCTTTCTTT
J: TRBJ2-7; V: TRBV6-5; size: NA; D: NA; CDR3: CASRTRGGSRDEQYF; DNA: TGTGCCAGCAGGACAAGGGGGGGTTCGCGGGACGAGCAGTACTTC
J: TRBJ2-1; V: TRBV6-1; size: NA; D: NA; CDR3: CASSERGGNEQFF; DNA: TGTGCCAGCAGCGAGCGAGGTGGGAATGAGCAGTTCTTC
J: TRBJ1-2; V: TRBV6-6; size: NA; D: TRBD1; CDR3: CASSRYRGRHYGYTF; DNA: TGTGCCAGCAGCAGGTACAGGGGAAGGCACTATGGCTACACCTTC
J: TRBJ2-5; V: TRBV4-1; size: NA; D: TRBD2; CDR3: CASSQVMAGVVQETQYF; DNA: TGCGCCAGCAGCCAAGTTATGGCGGGAGTTGTGCAAGAGACCCAGTACTTC
J: TRBJ2-7; V: TRBV6-6; size: few; D: TRBD1; CDR3: CAISSGTGTYEQYF; DNA: TGTGCCATTTCGTCCGGGACAGGGACCTACGAGCAGTACTTC
J: TRBJ1-4; V: TRBV4-3; size: NA; D: NA; CDR3: CASSQDCGASTNEKLFF; DNA: TGCGCCAGCAGCCAAGATTGTGGGGCCTCAACTAATGAAAAACTGTTTTTT
J: TRBJ2-1; V: TRBV5-1; size: few; D: TRBD2; CDR3: CASSQTSGRSGEQFF; DNA: TGCGCCAGCAGCCAAACTAGCGGGAGATCTGGTGAGCAGTTCTTC
J: TRBJ1-1; V: TRBV12-5; size: NA; D: NA; CDR3: CASGLVSSGSPGNTEAFF; DNA: TGTGCTAGTGGTTTGGTATCATCTGGTAGTCCGGGAAACACTGAAGCTTTCTTT
J: TRBJ1-4; V: TRBV28; size: NA; D: TRBD1; CDR3: CASSYTGVEKLFF; DNA: TGTGCCAGCAGTTACACAGGGGTTGAAAAACTGTTTTTT
J: TRBJ2-7; V: TRBV30; size: NA; D: NA; CDR3: CAWSVGGPPYEQYF; DNA: TGTGCCTGGAGTGTCGGAGGTCCCCCCTACGAGCAGTACTTC
J: TRBJ2-2; V: TRBV7-9; size: NA; D: TRBD1; CDR3: CASSFLQGCGELFF; DNA: TGTGCCAGCAGCTTCCTACAGGGGTGCGGGGAGCTGTTTTTT
J: TRBJ1-4; V: TRBV9; size: NA; D: TRBD1; CDR3: CASSGRQGPDEKLFF; DNA: TGTGCCAGCAGCGGACGACAGGGCCCGGATGAAAAACTGTTTTTT
J: TRBJ2-3; V: TRBV4-1; size: NA; D: TRBD1; CDR3: CASSWDSKRETQYF; DNA: TGCGCCAGCAGCTGGGACAGCAAGAGGGAAACGCAGTATTTT
J: TRBJ1-1; V: TRBV29-1; size: NA; D: NA; CDR3: CSAEGVAEAFF; DNA: TGCAGCGCCGAAGGGGTCGCCGAAGCTTTCTTT
J: TRBJ1-2; V: TRBV4-3; size: NA; D: TRBD1; CDR3: CASRRNRDSNTDYGYTF; DNA: TGCGCCAGCAGACGAAACCGGGACAGCAACACCGATTATGGCTACACCTTC
J: TRBJ1-1; V: TRBV15; size: once; D: NA; CDR3: CATSPVRNTEAFF; DNA: TGTGCCACCAGTCCAGTACGGAACACTGAAGCTTTCTTT
J: TRBJ2-5; V: TRBV9; size: NA; D: TRBD2; CDR3: CASSVGPVYGTRERETQYF; DNA: TGTGCCAGCAGCGTAGGACCAGTATATGGGACTAGAGAGAGGGAGACCCAGTACTTC
J: TRBJ2-7; V: TRBV28; size: NA; D: NA; CDR3: CASSPAGQGTGYEQYF; DNA: TGTGCCAGCAGTCCCGCCGGGCAGGGAACCGGCTACGAGCAGTACTTC
J: TRBJ2-7; V: TRBV2; size: few; D: NA; CDR3: CATRDLNDEQYF; DNA: TGTGCCACGAGGGACTTAAACGACGAGCAGTACTTC
J: TRBJ2-5; V: TRBV9; size: NA; D: NA; CDR3: CASSVTQENEETQYF; DNA: TGTGCCAGCAGCGTCACACAGGAGAATGAAGAGACCCAGTACTTC
J: TRBJ2-7; V: TRBV28; size: NA; D: NA; CDR3: CASSPTVINSYEQYF; DNA: TGTGCCAGCAGCCCAACAGTAATCAATTCCTACGAGCAGTACTTC
J: TRBJ2-2; V: TRBV6-6; size: NA; D: TRBD1; CDR3: CASSSGQVNTGELFF; DNA: TGTGCCAGCAGCTCGGGACAGGTGAACACCGGGGAGCTGTTTTTT